Below, one TCR beta chain is given with its context. No antigen is known for it. Base qualities are not provided; no much larger clone lies one nucleotide away. The cohort comprised hundreds of healthy bone marrow donors. All cohort members were sampled while nominally healthy, although unrecorded immune exposures were likely present. The donor was CMV seronegative and belonged to the group of around 350 seronegative cohort members. A peripheral blood sample was collected from each donor, and TCR beta sequencing was performed on peripheral blood mononuclear cells. The Qiagen DNeasy Blood Extraction Kit was used to extract genomic DNA from the blood cell samples. Library creation used the immunoSEQ multiplex PCR assay. For the multiplex PCR, a mixture combining 60 forward primers for TCR Vbeta segments and 13 reverse primers for TCR Jbeta segments was used. Amplification of the CDR3 region of rearranged TCR beta genes was performed with a multiplex PCR assay on genomic DNA. On the Illumina HiSeq System, the amplified TCR beta libraries were sequenced as 87-base-pair reads. As for the authors' bioinformatics: A later analysis tallied some 79 million unique TCR beta chains across the approximately 670 repertoires, and approximately 12 million of those chains were shared by two or more donors. A nearest-neighbor algorithm error-corrected the raw reads and collapsed the reads into unique sequences, merging closely related sequences to remove PCR and sequencing errors. CDR3 sequences were aligned to IMGT reference sequences to assign V, D and J gene segments. For a sequence to be retained, a match of at least six nucleotides was required to both a V gene segment and a J gene segment. Rearrangements were classified as productive when the CDR3 lacked stop codons and remained in frame with V and J, and all other rearrangements were classified as non-productive. CDR3 was defined by IMGT convention, running from the second conserved V-encoded cysteine to the conserved J-encoded phenylalanine. The earlier analysis of 500 to 650 of the donors excluded any sequence lacking an unambiguous match to a single V gene segment. In an earlier analysis of approximately 500 of the donors, a V segment was called functional when productive rearrangements were above 56.7%, and segregating when the standard deviation between donors exceeded 5%. A statistical classification framework was built to diagnose cytomegalovirus status from the catalog of TCR beta chain sequences. A later analysis assigned V and J genes by comparing TCR nucleotide sequences with IMGT/GENE-DB human TR gene sequences. The TCRdist pipeline was used in a later analysis to assign CDR3 sequences and most-parsimonious VDJ recombination scenarios. In a later analysis, every TCR beta chain was defined by the combination of its CDR3 amino acid sequence and its V-gene family, and reads without a unique V-gene family were dropped. To address suspected cross-contamination and a sequencing artifact, a later analysis removed 592 highly shared, low-generation-probability nucleotide sequences. A later analysis calculated a clonal expansion index for each public chain from normalized within-repertoire ranks of inferred template counts. Generation probabilities in a later analysis came from a VDJ recombination model fitted to out-of-frame rearrangements, and those results were checked against IGoR. A later analysis scored TCR-TCR, TCR-HLA and TCR-CMV co-occurrence with hypergeometric tests, applying a repertoire-size bias correction to TCR pairs. False discovery rates were estimated in a later analysis by permuting HLA or CMV assignments 20 times. In a later analysis, co-occurring TCRs were grouped using DBSCAN, with TCRdist sequence similarity added in when clustering inside HLA-allele-positive subsets. Repertoires with fewer than 30,000 or more than 120,000 public chains were left out of co-occurrence clustering, as were five repertoires with anomalous nucleotide sharing. In TCRdb, the immuneACCESS table is reduced to in-frame sequences with V and J assigned. These tables do not hold every clone; where another copy was compared, an unresolved V gene accounts for under half, and the others remain unexplained. V, J and clone size are those of that table, while D and trimming were read from the DNA. The sample has some 110,000 clones on record, around 80% of them singletons. Of the sample, approximately 6.1% is held by the ten largest clones.

The trim is 6 bases for V and 4 bases for J, with a gap of 15 bases between the germline ends. CDR1 and CDR2, per the germline V gene, are SGDLS and YYNGEE. The cysteine opens and the phenylalanine closes a CDR3 of 14 amino acids. The only DNA kept is the CDR3, 42 bases in frame from the first base. This specimen belongs to a study of cytomegalovirus exposure and HLA in healthy donors (dated by TCRdb to 2016 to 2017). Regarding the research as a whole: An earlier analysis of several hundred of the donors reported about 250 Gb of sequence data and some 100 million unique TCR beta sequences from 150 million to 200 million T cells. Roughly five DR-DQ haplotypes were handled as single units for association and clustering because linkage in the cohort was strong. The study was designed to test whether signatures of past pathogen exposure could be identified by cataloging public T cell receptors. Around 320 gigabases of sequencing data and 70 million to 85 million unique TCR sequences were included in an early release covering under 650 HLA-typed donors. A later analysis re-analyzed previously published TCR beta repertoires from 660 or so donors and added high-resolution HLA genotyping to study TCR occurrence patterns. Typing coverage differed by locus: A, B, C, DRB1 and DQB1 were typed in about 629-640 donors, DQA1 in 522, DPA1 in 600 to 610, and DPB1 in about 450. Every discovery cohort repertoire had been produced on one sequencing platform. The study combined high-throughput TCR immunosequencing, statistical association of individual TCRs with disease status, and machine learning to predict cytomegalovirus infection status. The genetic ancestry cluster associated with self-reported Caucasian donors included 70% to 85% of the 300 to 450 genotyped donors. An earlier analysis of approximately 630 of the donors applied high-throughput TCR beta sequencing to assess whether each TCR beta V gene segment acted as functional or pseudogenic. The study used immunosequencing to profile the T cell repertoires of hundreds of subjects and linked those repertoires to cytomegalovirus serostatus. Alongside the repertoire data, information on donor age, sex, ethnicity and CMV serostatus was compiled. HLA typing included class I and class II loci at four-digit resolution. On average, roughly 240,000 unique TCR beta nucleotide sequences were sequenced per donor among about 400 genotyped donors of the cohort, with 15% to 20% of those sequences being non-productive. The later analysis used no new phenotypic data to find candidate immune exposures, relying instead on TCR beta sequences and their occurrence across donors. A later genetic analysis took genome-wide SNP genotypes for about 55% of the roughly 670 donors and used that subset as a discovery cohort. Along with the approximately 650-subject first cohort, a separate validation cohort of some 130 different subjects was used.

Study-wide conclusions, independent of this receptor: While some public TCRs were present in many individuals, most TCR sequences turned up only very rarely across donors. Immune exposure information for the cohort was limited to CMV serostatus. In a later analysis, TCR association rates were found to vary across HLA loci, with the most associated TCRs seen for DRB1 alleles and the fewest for HLA-C alleles. The sequencing pipeline was judged likely to have produced a cluster of highly shared sequence variants as a technical artifact. In a later analysis, most CMV-associated TCR beta chains were found to appear HLA-restricted, with HLA associations seemingly driven largely by CMV exposure. A further reported finding was that TCR beta sequences accurately predicted the HLA-A and HLA-B alleles for most subjects in the first cohort. Sequencing depth was assumed to be roughly uniform across donors in the presence/absence analyses, though that assumption may not hold. A few of the identified cytomegalovirus-associated TCR beta chains were confirmed in vitro to be specific for cytomegalovirus antigens. The earlier analysis of some 560 of the donors excluded some 15 rarely observed V segments, including chromosome 9 orphons, because counts were too low. The cohort was sequenced for TCR beta chains only, and without alpha or paired-chain data the features that could be detected were limited. Strong co-occurrence of HLA alleles, especially DR and DQ, made assigning TCR associations to individual alleles difficult. A later analysis associated about 17,000 TCR beta sequences with specific HLA alleles at a false discovery rate of 0.05. Compared with the roughly 700-donor mean, donors in an Asian-associated ancestry cluster had fewer N-insertions in productive TCRs, according to a later genetic analysis. An association between a missense DCLRE1C variant and V-gene and J-gene trimming of TCR beta chains was found in a later genetic analysis and replicated in an independent cohort. The authors suggested that the approach could potentially be generalized to other disease states and immunological phenotypes. Because the 87-base-pair reads could not distinguish some IMGT-functional V segments, including TRBV6-2 and TRBV6-3, those segments were excluded. A later analysis reported that several top co-occurrence clusters appeared linked to parvovirus B19, influenza, CMV and Epstein-Barr virus. In a later analysis, HLA-associated TCR beta chains showed more clonal expansion and lower generation probabilities than non-associated chains that were equally common. In an earlier analysis of roughly 500 of the donors, most TCR beta V segments appeared in productive rearrangements about 90% or about 30% of the time, broadly matching IMGT annotations. Correlated functional status among segregating V segments might reflect linkage disequilibrium, but an unknown experimental factor could not be ruled out. Because HLA typing was unavailable for some donors at each locus, only the typed subset was used in association tests. Cytomegalovirus status was reported to be diagnosed by the classifier with high specificity and sensitivity in both the original and validation cohorts. The study listed over 150 TCR beta chains as associated with cytomegalovirus.

The sequence links TRBV9 to TRBJ2-3; the D gene is perhaps TRBD2, on 6 matching bases. Specimen: PBMCs. This receptor was identified in a man aged 18 to 30 in good health and CMV-seronegative. CDR3 reads: CASTPEGDPDTQYF. The DNA is TGTGCCAGCACCCCGGAGGGAGATCCAGATACGCAGTATTTT.